These 20 T cell receptor beta chains share one sample of origin, sequenced in a study of blood T cell repertoires in COVID-19. Clones were sequenced by immunoSEQ multiplex PCR, and TCRdb holds only the in-frame ones, with some missing. The sample includes roughly 74,000 clones, 70% to 90% of them seen just once. The sample taken for sequencing was peripheral blood. These receptors originate from a woman over 75 with active or convalescent COVID-19.

This clone turned up a few times. This chain joins TRBV10-3 and TRBJ2-7; 10 bases are a match to TRBD1. The CDR3 covers 15 residues. Germline CDR1 is ENHRY and CDR2 is SYGVKD. V was clipped by 11 bases and J by 3 bases; unmatched bases: 13. In nucleotides, the CDR3 is TGTGCCGGAGGAGAACCGGGACAGGGGTACTACGAGCAGTACTTC. This translates into CAGGEPGQGYYEQYF.

The chain carries TRBV5-1 and TRBJ1-3, with D possibly being TRBD1 (6 bases). V was trimmed by 5 bases and J by 2 bases, leaving 14 bases between them. The CDR3 covers 15 residues. Per germline, CDR1 SGHRS and CDR2 YFSETQ. CDR3 bases: TGCGCCAGCAGTATTAGGCCAGGGGCTGGAAACACCATATATTTT. This translates into CASSIRPGAGNTIYF.

A single count supports this clone. This rearrangement joins TRBV30 to TRBJ1-4; D may be TRBD1 (5 bases). The CDR3 extends over 13 amino acids. Trimming cost V 2 bases and J 12 bases, with 16 bases left between them. Germline CDR1 is GTSNPN and CDR2 is SVGIG (reference sequence). The CDR3 protein is CAWSPYRRRELFF. CDR3 DNA sequence: TGTGCCTGGAGTCCGTACAGGAGAAGGGAACTGTTTTTT. Filled out from reference TRBV30 and TRBJ1-4, the complete variable domain reads SQTIHQWPATLVQPVGSPLSLECTVEGTSNPNLYWYRQAAGRGLQLLFYSVGIGQISSEVPQNLSASRPQDRQFILSSKKLLLSDSGFYLCAWSPYRRRELFFGSGTQLSVL.

This rearrangement joins TRBV3-1 (or the pseudogene TRBV3-2) to TRBJ2-7, with 8 bases aligning to TRBD2. Germline CDR1 reads LGHDT; CDR2 reads YNNKEL (reference sequence). The CDR3 extends over 14 amino acids. V was pared by 2 bases and J by 6 bases, with 6 bases of the junction left unmatched. CDR3 region: CASSQREGRGEQYF. The CDR3 DNA is TGTGCCAGCAGCCAACGGGAGGGCCGGGGCGAGCAGTACTTC.

A single count supports this clone. The J gene is TRBJ1-1, the V gene TRBV7-2; TRBD1 agrees at 8 bases. The trim removed 5 bases at V and 0 bases at J, leaving 2 bases unmatched. From germline, CDR1 is SGHTA and CDR2 FQGNSA. The CDR3 is made up of 14 amino acids. The CDR3 DNA sequence: TGTGCCAGCAGCCAGACAGGGGTGAACACTGAAGCTTTCTTT. Residues: CASSQTGVNTEAFF.

The chain links TRBV19 to TRBJ2-7; D gene ambiguous. The germline V and J ends were trimmed by 3 bases and 5 bases, with 26 bases remaining between them. Germline values: CDR1 LNHDA, CDR2 SQIVND (reference sequence). This CDR3 has 18 amino acids. CDR3 sequence (DNA): TGTGCCAGTAGTATCGAGGCCCGTCCCTCCTTTTATCGACACGAGCAGTACTTC. The encoded protein is CASSIEARPSFYRHEQYF.

The V call is TRBV5-1, the J call TRBJ1-1, with D perhaps matching TRBD1 (5 bases). CDR3 size: 14 residues. Germline CDR1 is SGHRS and CDR2 is YFSETQ. Trimming took off 4 bases at V and 1 base at J, with 11 bases between the two ends. CDR3 sequence: CASSLQAPNTEAFF. Written as DNA, the CDR3 is TGCGCCAGCAGCCTACAGGCCCCGAACACTGAAGCTTTCTTT.

The genes are TRBV21-1 and TRBJ1-5; the table's D call TRBD1 went unverified against the DNA. TRBV21-1 is reported as a pseudogene. This CDR3 has 15 amino acids. CDR3 amino acids: CASTRTGGGNQPQHF. CDR3 nucleotide sequence: TGTGCCAGCACCCGGACAGGGGGCGGTAATCAGCCCCAGCATTTT.

This chain connects TRBV2 to TRBJ1-2; D ambiguous. From germline, CDR1 is SNHLY and CDR2 FYNNEI. V gave up 7 bases and J gave up 2 bases, with 20 bases separating them. This CDR3 spans 16 amino acids. This chain's CDR3 is CASMNLWADQNYGYTF. The DNA for the CDR3 is TGTGCCAGCATGAACCTTTGGGCAGACCAGAACTATGGCTACACCTTC.

This chain joins TRBV10-3 and TRBJ2-1, with 10 bases that match TRBD2. The CDR3 length is 14 residues. The germline V gene has CDR1 ENHRY and CDR2 SYGVKD. J was trimmed by 8 bases and V by 6 bases; bases with no gene match: 7. The DNA for the CDR3 is TGTGCCATCAGGCCCAGCGGGAGGGCCGATGAGCAGTTCTTC. Translated, it gives CAIRPSGRADEQFF.

This sequence joins TRBV5-1 and TRBJ2-3, with 11 nucleotides matching TRBD2. The CDR3 length is 15 residues. Germline V CDR1 and CDR2: SGHRS, YFSETQ. V gave up 5 bases and J gave up 1 base; unmatched junction bases: 3. The CDR3, as DNA: TGCGCCAGCAGTGAACTAGCGGGGGGCACAGATACGCAGTATTTT. Its protein is CASSELAGGTDTQYF. Variable domain in full (rest from reference TRBV5-1 and TRBJ2-3): KAGVTQTPRYLIKTRGQQVTLSCSPISGHRSVSWYQQTPGQGLQFLFEYFSETQRNKGNFPGRFSGRQFSNSRSEMNVSTLELGDSALYLCASSELAGGTDTQYFGPGTRLTVL.

The gene calls are TRBV5-6 and TRBJ2-3, with a weak D call TRBD1 (5 bases). The length of the CDR3 is 17 residues. CDR1 is SGHDT, CDR2 YYEEEE, per germline. V lost 1 base and J 6 bases, leaving 21 bases between the germline ends. CDR3 in amino acids: CASSLLPYRIYGDTQYF. CDR3 bases: TGTGCCAGCAGCTTGCTCCCGTACAGGATTTATGGGGATACGCAGTATTTT. Variable domain in full (rest from reference TRBV5-6 and TRBJ2-3): DAGVTQSPTHLIKTRGQQVTLRCSPKSGHDTVSWYQQALGQGPQFIFQYYEEEERQRGNFPDRFSGHQFPNYSSELNVNALLLGDSALYLCASSLLPYRIYGDTQYFGPGTRLTVL.

V usage is TRBV2 and J usage is TRBJ2-3; 10 nucleotides line up with TRBD2. The germline V gene has CDR1 SNHLY and CDR2 FYNNEI. The CDR3 is 16 residues long. V was clipped by 6 bases and J by 2 bases; unmatched bases: 8. This CDR3 is CASRASGGKITDTQYF. CDR3 nucleotides: TGTGCCAGCAGGGCTAGCGGGGGAAAGATCACAGATACGCAGTATTTT.

J is TRBJ2-7 and V is TRBV5-1; tentative D call: TRBD2 (7 bases). CDR1 and CDR2 (germline): SGHRS, YFSETQ. Trimming shortened V by 4 bases and J by 7 bases, and 21 bases separated the two germline ends. CDR3 length equals 15 residues. The CDR3 DNA sequence: TGCGCCAGCAGCCCTGGGGGGGGCTCCATCGGAGAGCAGTACTTC. This gives the protein CASSPGGGSIGEQYF.

This sequence joins TRBV18 and TRBJ2-6; 12 bases agree with TRBD2. V lost 2 bases and J lost 0; bases outside the gene matches: 5. This CDR3 contains 19 residues. CDR1 is KGHSH and CDR2 is LQKENI in the germline V gene. CDR3 sequence: CASSPVRLAGASGANVLTF. The CDR3 nucleotides are TGTGCCAGCTCACCAGTACGACTAGCGGGGGCCTCTGGGGCCAACGTCCTGACTTTC.

This sequence joins TRBV4-3 and TRBJ1-1, with TRBD1 as a possible D gene (5 bases). The V and J ends lost 0 bases and 5 bases respectively, with 13 bases between them. This CDR3 has 15 residues. Germline CDR1 and CDR2: LGHNA and YSLEER. CDR3 bases: TGCGCCAGCAGCCAAGATTTAGGGGTAAAAACTGAAGCTTTCTTT. Translated, it gives CASSQDLGVKTEAFF.

The V call is TRBV14, the J call TRBJ1-2; D remains ambiguous. Per germline, CDR1 SGHDN and CDR2 FVKESK. Trimming took off 1 base at V and 6 bases at J, with 21 bases between the two ends. This CDR3 has 17 residues. The CDR3 loop is CASSQGGWSSPRDGYTF. The DNA for the CDR3 is TGTGCCAGCAGCCAAGGAGGATGGTCGTCTCCGAGGGATGGCTACACCTTC. Looking up the rest from reference TRBV14 and TRBJ1-2 gives the full variable domain: EAGVTQFPSHSVIEKGQTVTLRCDPISGHDNLYWYRRVMGKEIKFLLHFVKESKQDESGMPNNRFLAERTGGTYSTLKVQPAELEDSGVYFCASSQGGWSSPRDGYTFGSGTRLTVV.

CDR3 loop: CASSIRQGSGGEKLFF. In DNA form, the CDR3 reads TGTGCCAGTAGTATAAGGCAGGGGAGTGGAGGTGAAAAACTGTTTTTT. The V gene is TRBV19, the J gene TRBJ1-4; tentatively, D is TRBD1 (6 bases). Trimming shortened V by 2 bases and J by 7 bases, and 17 bases separated the two germline ends. This CDR3 is 16 amino acids long. Germline CDR1 and CDR2: LNHDA and SQIVND (reference sequence).

This chain uses TRBV5-1 with TRBJ1-5; 8 nucleotides agree with TRBD1. The CDR3 loop spans 15 amino acids. Germline V CDR1 and CDR2: SGHRS, YFSETQ. V lost 0 bases and J lost 5; bases outside the gene matches: 4. The CDR3 loop reads CASSLVPGGDQPQHF. CDR3 nucleotide sequence: TGCGCCAGCAGCTTGGTTCCAGGGGGCGATCAGCCCCAGCATTTT.

The V gene is TRBV3-1 (or the pseudogene TRBV3-2), the J gene TRBJ2-1; D gene ambiguous. V was shortened by 7 bases and J by 8 bases, with 9 bases between the two germline ends. This CDR3 spans 11 amino acids. Germline V lookup: CDR1 LGHDT, CDR2 YNNKEL (reference sequence). CDR3 coding DNA: TGTGCCAGCAAAAACGCGGATGAGCAGTTCTTC. Protein product: CASKNADEQFF.